The sequence of this T cell receptor (beta chain) was determined in a study of molecular identifiers for immune sequencing clone quantification. This clonotype showed up just a few times. Using its own MiXCR run on the PCR reads, TCRdb lists one record per CDR3 protein. The top ten clones hold around 0.84% of a sample with about 510,000 distinct CDR3 sequences, about a fifth of them seen once. V was shortened by 0 bases and J by 7 bases, with 12 bases between the two germline ends. This CDR3 is built from 14 residues. CDR1 MNHEY and CDR2 SVGEGT come from the germline V gene. The receptor was isolated from a human donor in good health. Some libraries in this study had Jurkat cell RNA spiked in. Sample: naive CD8+ T cells from blood, with Jurkat cell RNA spiked in. The subset denotes: FACS-sorted CD8+CD4-CCR7+CD45RA+ naive T cells. This sequence joins TRBV6-2 or TRBV6-3 and TRBJ1-2, with TRBD1 as a possible D gene (5 bases). CDR3 loop: CASSYSQGSSGYTF. In nucleotides, the CDR3 is TGTGCCAGCAGTTACTCCCAGGGATCCAGTGGCTACACCTTC.